Listed here are 5 T cell receptor beta chains from one sample, sequenced in a study of blood T cell repertoires in COVID-19. Repertoires were generated with immunoSEQ multiplex PCR, while TCRdb's copy carries only in-frame clones and drops some. Of roughly 250,000 clones listed, over 75% are singletons. Sample: PBMCs or T cells enriched from blood (not recorded which). The receptors were gathered from a woman aged 50 to 60 who had recovered from COVID-19.

The chain employs TRBV7-2 and TRBJ2-3; D gene ambiguous. V was cut by 1 base and J by 2 bases, with 10 bases left in between. The CDR3 contains 15 residues. Looked up from germline, CDR1 is SGHTA and CDR2 is FQGNSA. The CDR3 DNA follows: TGTGCCAGCAGCTTAGGGGCAGGCTTCACAGATACGCAGTATTTT. Its translation is CASSLGAGFTDTQYF.

The chain carries TRBV5-4 and TRBJ2-1; TRBD1 agrees at 8 bases. The CDR3 has 13 amino acids. The germline gives CDR1 SGHNT, CDR2 YYREEE (reference sequence). The V segment lost 3 bases and the J segment 6 bases; nucleotides outside the gene matches: 2. The CDR3 here is CASSSGQGNEQFF. The CDR3 DNA follows: TGTGCCAGCAGCTCCGGACAGGGCAATGAGCAGTTCTTC.

The chain joins TRBV6-1 to TRBJ1-3; TRBD1 is a possible D gene (6 bases). Germline CDR1 MNHNS, CDR2 SASEGT. The CDR3 consists of 17 residues. The V and J ends lost 3 bases and 0 bases respectively, with 15 bases between them. The CDR3 here is CASSEPYRDLSGNTIYF. The CDR3 DNA reads TGTGCCAGCAGTGAGCCGTACAGGGATCTCTCTGGAAACACCATATATTTT.

This chain uses TRBV9 with TRBJ2-3, with D tentatively TRBD2 (6 bases). Trimming left V 0 bases short and J 6 bases short, with 14 bases between. The germline CDR1 and CDR2 sequences are SGDLS and YYNGEE. CDR3 length: 15 residues. In nucleotides, the CDR3 is TGTGCCAGCAGCGTAGAGGGAGGTCCACCGGATACGCAGTATTTT. Protein: CASSVEGGPPDTQYF.

The DNA of the CDR3 is TGTGCCAGCAGTTTTGATCCAGCGGGAGGCCCATACAATGAGCAGTTCTTC. Protein sequence: CASSFDPAGGPYNEQFF. The chain recombines TRBV27 with TRBJ2-1, with 9 bases fitting TRBD2. The CDR3 covers 17 residues. The ends lost 3 bases at V and 4 bases at J; junction bases unmatched: 10. Germline assignment: CDR1 MNHEY and CDR2 SMNVEV (reference sequence).